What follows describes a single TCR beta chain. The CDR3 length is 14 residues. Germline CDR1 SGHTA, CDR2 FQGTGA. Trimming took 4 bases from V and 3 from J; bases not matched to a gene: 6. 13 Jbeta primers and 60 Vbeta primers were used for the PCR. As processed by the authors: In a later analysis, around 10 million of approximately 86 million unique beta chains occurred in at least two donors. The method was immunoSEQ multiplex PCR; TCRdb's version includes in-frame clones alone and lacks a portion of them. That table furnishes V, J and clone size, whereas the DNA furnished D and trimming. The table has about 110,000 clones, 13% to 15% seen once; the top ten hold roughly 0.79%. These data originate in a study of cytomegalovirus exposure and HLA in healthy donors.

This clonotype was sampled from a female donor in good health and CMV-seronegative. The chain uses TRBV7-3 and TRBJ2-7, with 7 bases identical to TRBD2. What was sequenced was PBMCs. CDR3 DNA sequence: TGTGCCAGCAGCTACCAGGCTAGCGGCTACGAGCAGTACTTC. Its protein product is CASSYQASGYEQYF. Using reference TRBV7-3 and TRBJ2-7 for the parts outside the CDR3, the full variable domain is GAGVSQTPSNKVTEKGKYVELRCDPISGHTALYWYRQSLGQGPEFLIYFQGTGAADDSGLPNDRFFAVRPEGSVSTLKIQRTERGDSAVYLCASSYQASGYEQYFGPGTRLTVT.